The clone carrying this TCR beta chain showed up just a few times. The data derive from a study of blood T cell repertoires in COVID-19. This table comes from immunoSEQ multiplex PCR, and its TCRdb copy is limited to in-frame clones, with some not included. The table has roughly 160,000 clones, about 80% seen once. Recovered status in Cohort 3 required two negative PCRs, clearance, or symptom resolution. The receptor comes from a man aged 50 to 59 who had recovered from COVID-19. Sequenced sample: PBMCs or T cells enriched from blood (not recorded which).

The CDR3: CASSIGAAYEAFF. The CDR3 nucleotides are TGTGCCAGTAGTATTGGGGCAGCTTACGAAGCTTTCTTT. The rearrangement joins TRBV19 to TRBJ1-1, with D perhaps TRBD1 (5 bases). Germline assignment: CDR1 LNHDA and CDR2 SQIVND (reference sequence). The V end lost 3 bases, the J end lost 8 bases, and 13 bases lay between the germline ends. The CDR3 runs 13 residues. The full variable domain, completed using reference TRBV19 and TRBJ1-1, is DGGITQSPKYLFRKEGQNVTLSCEQNLNHDAMYWYRQDPGQGLRLIYYSQIVNDFQKGDIAEGYSVSREKKESFPLTVTSAQKNPTAFYLCASSIGAAYEAFFGQGTRLTVV.